The 22 T cell receptor beta chains presented below share a single source sample, sequenced in a study of cytomegalovirus exposure and HLA in healthy donors. Primers included in the PCR were 60 Vbeta and 13 Jbeta primers. Produced via immunoSEQ multiplex PCR; TCRdb's table is partial and in-frame only. The profile shows around 150,000 clones, more than 60% of them singletons. The sample taken for sequencing was PBMCs. The receptors stem from a male donor in good health and CMV-seronegative.

Remarks on this clone: This likely comes from a read error, as the CDR3 has no conserved phenylalanine or tryptophan at its end. V usage is TRBV29-1 and J usage is TRBJ1-2; perhaps TRBD1 as D (6 bases). The CDR3 is made up of 14 amino acids. Germline CDR1 SQVTM, CDR2 ANQGSEA. Trimming shortened V by 0 bases and J by 5 bases, and 13 bases separated the two germline ends. CDR3 nucleotide sequence: TGCAGCGTTGAAGATCCCTCGACAGGATATGGCTACACCTCC. Its protein is CSVEDPSTGYGYTS.

For this clone: At the DNA level, this CDR3 is encoded by other sequences in the same sample as well. The chain employs TRBV5-1 and TRBJ2-5; D is undetermined. The DNA end lines up better with TRBJ2-7; the J call may be wrong. The V gene's germline CDR1 is SGHRS and CDR2 YFSETQ. The CDR3 is made up of 11 amino acids. CDR3 coding DNA: TGCGCCAGCAGCTCATCCTACGAGCAGTACTTC. As protein: CASSSSYEQYF.

The J gene is TRBJ2-1, the V gene TRBV6-6; tentative D call: TRBD2 (5 bases). The CDR3 covers 11 residues. Germline lookup yields CDR1 MNHNY and CDR2 SVGAGI (reference sequence). The germline V and J ends were trimmed by 11 bases and 5 bases, with 10 bases remaining between them. CDR3 loop: CASERDNEQFF. CDR3 in DNA: TGTGCCTCGGAGAGGGACAATGAGCAGTTCTTC.

This clone has only a few counts. CDR3 residues: CAWTPPRGNQETQYF. In DNA, the CDR3 is TGTGCCTGGACCCCTCCTAGGGGGAACCAAGAGACCCAGTACTTC. The chain is built from TRBV30 and TRBJ2-5; perhaps TRBD1 as D (6 bases). The germline V gene has CDR1 GTSNPN and CDR2 SVGIG (reference sequence). Trimming removed 4 bases from V and 0 bases from J, with 15 bases in between. The CDR3 is 15 residues long.

Concerning this clone itself: At one end, the junction sequence differs from germline, possibly due to a read error. This chain joins TRBV6-1 and TRBJ1-2, with a possible D match to TRBD1 (6 bases). This CDR3 contains 16 residues. Looked up from germline, CDR1 is MNHNS and CDR2 is SASEGT. The CDR3 nucleotides are TGTGCCCGCAGTGAATCCCCAGGGGCGCTTCGGTATGGCTACACCTTC. Residues: CARSESPGALRYGYTF.

The chain is built from TRBV6-6 and TRBJ2-5; D possibly corresponds to TRBD2 (5 bases). The J call may be in error: the DNA end matches TRBJ2-7 better. Germline loops: CDR1 MNHNY, CDR2 SVGAGI (reference sequence). The CDR3 is 14 amino acids. CDR3 sequence (DNA): TGTGCCAGCTTGGGAGTCGGGGTCGTTTACGAGCAGTACTTC. This translates into CASLGVGVVYEQYF.

The genes are TRBV30 and TRBJ1-2; no clear D. CDR3 length: 12 residues. Between the trimmed V and J ends, which lost 3 bases and 7 bases, there was a span of 12 bases. Looked up from germline, CDR1 is GTSNPN and CDR2 is SVGIG (reference sequence). CDR3 bases: TGTGCCTGGAGCGAGACGCGGGTTGGCTACACCTTC. Its protein product is CAWSETRVGYTF.

Turning to this clone: Lacking the conserved final phenylalanine or tryptophan, this CDR3 likely reflects a read error. V gene TRBV5-6 combines with J gene TRBJ1-2, with D tentatively TRBD1 (5 bases). The CDR3 contains 15 residues. V was trimmed by 0 bases and J by 6 bases, leaving 15 bases between them. The V gene's germline CDR1 is SGHDT and CDR2 YYEEEE. The CDR3 sequence is CASSLAAGLQNGYTS. The CDR3 DNA is TGTGCCAGCAGCTTGGCCGCAGGGTTACAGAATGGCTACACCTCC.

V gene TRBV19 combines with J gene TRBJ1-1; no clear D. Germline CDR1 and CDR2: LNHDA and SQIVND (reference sequence). The germline V and J ends were trimmed by 8 bases and 1 base, with 8 bases remaining between them. The CDR3 sequence is 12 residues long. The CDR3 DNA is TGTGCCAGTGTAGTTCCGAACACTGAAGCTTTCTTT. Amino acid sequence: CASVVPNTEAFF.

This sequence joins TRBV5-1 and TRBJ1-1, with 7 bases fitting TRBD1. The CDR3 has 15 amino acids. V was clipped by 4 bases and J by 4 bases; unmatched bases: 10. The germline V gene encodes CDR1 SGHRS and CDR2 YFSETQ. CDR3 sequence (DNA): TGCGCCAGCAGCCCGACGGGACAGACGGCCACTGAAGCTTTCTTT. Amino acids: CASSPTGQTATEAFF. Together with reference TRBV5-1 and TRBJ1-1, the CDR3 gives the full variable domain: KAGVTQTPRYLIKTRGQQVTLSCSPISGHRSVSWYQQTPGQGLQFLFEYFSETQRNKGNFPGRFSGRQFSNSRSEMNVSTLELGDSALYLCASSPTGQTATEAFFGQGTRLTVV.

The chain has TRBV4-1 and TRBJ2-1, with 8 bases that match TRBD2. Germline V CDR1 and CDR2: MGHRA, YSYEKL. The CDR3 extends over 13 amino acids. V lost 3 bases to trimming and J lost 7 bases; unmatched junction nucleotides: 2. The CDR3 sequence is CASSQAGGNEQFF. The DNA of the CDR3 is TGCGCCAGCAGCCAGGCGGGGGGAAATGAGCAGTTCTTC.

V and J are TRBV14 and TRBJ1-1; D unclear. The CDR3 loop spans 13 amino acids. Looked up from germline, CDR1 is SGHDN and CDR2 is FVKESK. Between the trimmed V and J ends, which lost 4 bases and 5 bases, there was a span of 11 bases. Written as DNA, the CDR3 is TGTGCCAGCAGCCCCTATGCGGGTACTGAAGCTTTCTTT. Protein: CASSPYAGTEAFF.

The chain uses TRBV18 and TRBJ2-3; D may be TRBD2 (5 bases). The germline V gene encodes CDR1 KGHSH and CDR2 LQKENI. V was pared by 4 bases and J by 0 bases, with 8 bases between. This CDR3 contains 14 residues. The CDR3 loop reads CASSLATSTDTQYF. CDR3 coding DNA: TGTGCCAGCTCACTAGCGACTAGCACAGATACGCAGTATTTT.

The chain has TRBV27 and TRBJ2-7; D may be TRBD2 (5 bases). V lost 7 bases and J 5 bases, leaving 9 bases between the germline ends. The V gene's germline CDR1 is MNHEY and CDR2 SMNVEV (reference sequence). The CDR3 consists of 11 residues. CDR3 DNA: TGTGCCAGCACTGAGGAGGACGAGCAGTACTTC. It encodes CASTEEDEQYF.

This chain joins TRBV7-9 and TRBJ1-1; tentatively, D is TRBD1 (6 bases). V was cut by 4 bases and J by 2 bases, with 14 bases left in between. The CDR3 is 15 amino acids. Germline lookup yields CDR1 SEHNR and CDR2 FQNEAQ (reference sequence). The CDR3 DNA sequence: TGTGCCAGCAGCTCTTTAACAGGGTCTAACACTGAAGCTTTCTTT. This codes for CASSSLTGSNTEAFF.

This clone was counted between two and nine times. The rearrangement joins TRBV11-3 to TRBJ1-1, with D possibly being TRBD1 (6 bases). The CDR3 runs to 13 residues. Trimming pared 3 bases from V and 2 bases from J, leaving 7 bases between. The V gene's germline CDR1 is SGHNT and CDR2 YENEEA. The CDR3 spells CASSLGHNTEAFF. The CDR3 DNA follows: TGTGCCAGCAGCTTGGGACACAACACTGAAGCTTTCTTT.

V gene TRBV29-1 combines with J gene TRBJ2-1; D ambiguous. This CDR3 spans 11 amino acids. Germline loops: CDR1 SQVTM, CDR2 ANQGSEA. Trimming left V 4 bases short and J 8 bases short, with 9 bases between. The CDR3 loop is CSVAPVHEQFF. As DNA, the CDR3 is TGCAGCGTTGCCCCCGTTCATGAGCAGTTCTTC.

This clone has only one observation. V usage is TRBV30 and J usage is TRBJ1-4, with D maybe TRBD1 (5 bases). From germline, CDR1 is GTSNPN and CDR2 SVGIG (reference sequence). Trimming pared 1 base from V and 5 bases from J, leaving 14 bases between. This CDR3 region has 15 residues. For the CDR3, the DNA is TGTGCCTGGAGTGACCGACAGCGTTTGAATGAAAAACTGTTTTTT. Translation gives CAWSDRQRLNEKLFF. Full variable domain (missing parts from reference TRBV30 and TRBJ1-4): SQTIHQWPATLVQPVGSPLSLECTVEGTSNPNLYWYRQAAGRGLQLLFYSVGIGQISSEVPQNLSASRPQDRQFILSSKKLLLSDSGFYLCAWSDRQRLNEKLFFGSGTQLSVL.

V usage is TRBV5-1 and J usage is TRBJ1-6; D gene uncertain. V lost 3 bases and J 4 bases, leaving 11 bases between the germline ends. Germline V gives CDR1 SGHRS, CDR2 YFSETQ. The CDR3 totals 15 residues. The CDR3 spells CASSSAPGYNSPLHF. Here the CDR3 DNA reads TGCGCCAGCAGCTCAGCTCCCGGGTATAATTCACCCCTCCACTTT.

In this sample, this clone turned up once. The chain joins TRBV6-5 to TRBJ1-4; D uncertain. The CDR3 covers 15 residues. Trimming took off 2 bases at V and 5 bases at J, with 12 bases between the two ends. CDR1 and CDR2 from the germline V gene are MNHEY and SVGAGI. CDR3 region: CASSYDWENNEKLFF. The CDR3, as DNA: TGTGCCAGCAGTTACGACTGGGAGAACAATGAAAAACTGTTTTTT.

The chain couples TRBV19 to TRBJ2-5; perhaps TRBD2 as D (6 bases). CDR1 and CDR2 (germline): LNHDA, SQIVND (reference sequence). V was pared by 4 bases and J by 4 bases, with 10 bases between. The CDR3 length is 13 residues. CDR3 bases: TGTGCCAGTAGTAATGTGCGGGGAGAGACCCAGTACTTC. This gives the protein CASSNVRGETQYF. The full variable domain, completed using reference TRBV19 and TRBJ2-5, is DGGITQSPKYLFRKEGQNVTLSCEQNLNHDAMYWYRQDPGQGLRLIYYSQIVNDFQKGDIAEGYSVSREKKESFPLTVTSAQKNPTAFYLCASSNVRGETQYFGPGTRLLVL.

V and J are TRBV21-1 and TRBJ1-1; the DNA was not used to check the table's D call, TRBD1. TRBV21-1 has pseudogene status. This CDR3 is built from 15 residues. CDR3 bases: TGTGCCAGCAGCAAAACGACAGGGGAGAACACTGAAGCTTTCTTT. Residues: CASSKTTGENTEAFF.